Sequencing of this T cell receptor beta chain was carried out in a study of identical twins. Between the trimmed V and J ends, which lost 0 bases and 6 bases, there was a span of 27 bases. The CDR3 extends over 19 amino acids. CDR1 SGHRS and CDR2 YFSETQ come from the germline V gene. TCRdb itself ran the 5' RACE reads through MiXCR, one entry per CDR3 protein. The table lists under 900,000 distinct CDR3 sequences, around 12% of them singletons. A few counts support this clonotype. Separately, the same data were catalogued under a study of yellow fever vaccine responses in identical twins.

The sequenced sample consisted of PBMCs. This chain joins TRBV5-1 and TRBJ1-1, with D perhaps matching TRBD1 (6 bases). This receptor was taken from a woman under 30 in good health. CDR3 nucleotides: TGCGCCAGCAGCTTGGAAGTTTTCGGGACAAAAGTTCTGGTATCTGAAGCTTTCTTT. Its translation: CASSLEVFGTKVLVSEAFF.